A single sample gave rise to the 26 T cell receptor beta chains below, sequenced in a study of T-cell memory formation after mild COVID-19. TCRdb recomputed calls from the 5' RACE reads with MiXCR, one row per CDR3 protein. The sample consists of 250,000 to 300,000 distinct CDR3 sequences, around a sixth of them appearing once. The material sequenced was PBMCs or a T cell subset sorted from them (not recorded which). The receptor source for this set is a man aged 18 to 30 who had mild COVID-19 (a few samples of this study predate the infection). Cell type and time point are not known.

This chain connects TRBV5-1 to TRBJ2-3; D is possibly TRBD1 or TRBD2 (6 bases each). CDR3 size: 14 residues. V lost 0 bases, J lost 2 bases, and 7 bases lay in between. Germline-derived CDR1 and CDR2 are SGHRS and YFSETQ. The CDR3 here is CASSLAGATDTQYF. CDR3 bases: TGCGCCAGCAGCTTGGCGGGGGCCACAGATACGCAGTATTTT.

The rearrangement links TRBV7-3 to TRBJ2-2; 9 bases line up with TRBD2. With V trimmed by 5 bases and J by 4 bases, 11 bases remained unmatched. This CDR3 is built from 17 residues. Germline V gives CDR1 SGHTA, CDR2 FQGTGA. CDR3 protein: CASSMTGAAGGTGELFF. DNA for the CDR3: TGTGCCAGCAGCATGACTGGGGCAGCGGGGGGCACCGGGGAGCTGTTTTTT.

This clonotype has ten or more counts. This sequence joins TRBV3-1 and TRBJ1-2; D gene uncertain. Trimming shortened V by 10 bases and J by 2 bases, and 11 bases separated the two germline ends. CDR1 is LGHDT and CDR2 is YNNKEL in the germline V gene (reference sequence). The length of the CDR3 is 12 residues. CDR3 bases: TGTGCCACCAGTTTCGGGAACTATGGCTACACCTTC. Translation: CATSFGNYGYTF.

This clonotype has at least ten counts. The rearrangement joins TRBV6-5 to TRBJ2-7, with TRBD2 identical over 7 bases. The CDR3 has 13 residues. V lost 0 bases to trimming and J lost 4 bases; unmatched junction nucleotides: 0. CDR1 MNHEY and CDR2 SVGAGI come from the germline V gene. CDR3 DNA sequence: TGTGCCAGCAGTTACTCGCGGGGGTACGAGCAGTACGTC. This codes for CASSYSRGYEQYV.

This rearrangement joins TRBV7-9 to TRBJ1-1; possible D gene TRBD1, 5 bases. V was pared by 2 bases and J by 0 bases, with 10 bases between. The germline V gene has CDR1 SEHNR and CDR2 FQNEAQ (reference sequence). This CDR3 is built from 15 residues. The DNA for the CDR3 is TGTGCCAGCAGCTTATTGGCAGGGATGAACACTGAAGCTTTCTTT. It translates to CASSLLAGMNTEAFF.

This clonotype occurred many times. The V and J genes are TRBV20-1 and TRBJ2-5; D is possibly TRBD1 (6 bases). Germline V gives CDR1 DFQATT, CDR2 SNEGSKA (reference sequence). V was clipped by 0 bases and J by 1 base, with 9 bases between them. This CDR3 contains 14 residues. This CDR3 reads CSARDAGVQETQYF. CDR3 nucleotides: TGCAGTGCTAGAGATGCAGGGGTCCAAGAGACCCAGTACTTC.

The rearrangement joins TRBV5-1 to TRBJ2-3; TRBD2 is a possible D gene (5 bases). This CDR3 is built from 14 residues. CDR1 and CDR2 (germline): SGHRS, YFSETQ. Deletions cut 4 bases from V and 2 bases from J, with 11 bases between. The CDR3, as DNA: TGCGCCAGCAGCGTCCGGACTTCCACAGATACGCAGTATTTT. This sequence encodes CASSVRTSTDTQYF.

This clonotype was detected ten times or more. The chain couples TRBV5-5 to TRBJ2-2, with unresolved D. This CDR3 is 14 amino acids long. V shed 2 bases and J shed 4 bases, with 9 bases lying between them. Germline V gene sequence: CDR1 SGHKS, CDR2 YYEKEE (reference sequence). The CDR3 reads CASSLRASTGELFF. The DNA of the CDR3 is TGTGCCAGCAGCTTACGGGCGAGCACCGGGGAGCTGTTTTTT. Complete variable domain (other parts from reference TRBV5-5 and TRBJ2-2): DAGVTQSPTHLIKTRGQQVTLRCSPISGHKSVSWYQQVLGQGPQFIFQYYEKEERGRGNFPDRFSARQFPNYSSELNVNALLLGDSALYLCASSLRASTGELFFGEGSRLTVL.

The chain couples TRBV7-2 to TRBJ2-1; TRBD1 matches at 9 bases. The junction had 2 bases not matched to a gene; V was cut back by 5 bases and J by 3 bases. CDR1 and CDR2 (germline): SGHTA, FQGNSA. There are 14 residues in the CDR3. Here the CDR3 reads CASSTTGGYNEQFF. The CDR3, as DNA: TGTGCCAGCAGCACGACAGGGGGCTACAATGAGCAGTTCTTC. Looking up the rest from reference TRBV7-2 and TRBJ2-1 gives the full variable domain: GAGVSQSPSNKVTEKGKDVELRCDPISGHTALYWYRQSLGQGLEFLIYFQGNSAPDKSGLPSDRFSAERTGGSVSTLTIQRTQQEDSAVYLCASSTTGGYNEQFFGPGTRLTVL.

CDR3 sequence: CATSSYRGRGEKLFF. The CDR3 DNA reads TGTGCCACCAGCTCATACAGGGGGCGAGGTGAAAAACTGTTTTTT. The chain employs TRBV15 and TRBJ1-4; 9 bases agree with TRBD1. V lost 5 bases to trimming and J lost 7 bases; unmatched junction nucleotides: 8. CDR3 size: 15 residues. Germline CDR1 reads LNHNV; CDR2 reads YYDKDF (reference sequence).

The J gene is TRBJ1-2, the V gene TRBV7-9; tentative D call: TRBD1 (5 bases). V lost 8 bases, J lost 8 bases, and 27 bases lay in between. The CDR3 has 16 residues. The germline CDR1 and CDR2 sequences are SEHNR and FQNEAQ (reference sequence). Here the CDR3 DNA reads TGTGCCAGCGGCCCGGGACGGACCTTGAAAATGGGGGGCTACACCTTC. Amino acids: CASGPGRTLKMGGYTF.

This clonotype was picked up a small number of times. The CDR3 here is CASSLSDRGDGYTF. The CDR3 DNA follows: TGCGCCAGCAGCCTTTCGGACAGGGGGGATGGCTACACCTTC. The V call is TRBV5-1, the J call TRBJ1-2, with 10 bases matching TRBD1. V trimming: 4 bases; J trimming: 6 bases; junction bases outside the gene matches: 6. Germline V CDR1 and CDR2: SGHRS, YFSETQ. This CDR3 has 14 residues.

This clonotype was seen many times. The gene calls are TRBV3-1 and TRBJ2-7; 7 bases agree with TRBD1. This CDR3 contains 14 residues. Germline CDR1 reads LGHDT; CDR2 reads YNNKEL (reference sequence). With 4 bases clipped from V and 0 bases from J, the junction kept 3 bases outside the gene matches. Written as DNA, the CDR3 is TGTGCCAGCAGCCCCAGGGACAGCTCCTACGAGCAGTACTTC. Residues: CASSPRDSSYEQYF.

The chain employs TRBV11-2 and TRBJ2-5; perhaps TRBD1 as D (6 bases). This CDR3 spans 15 amino acids. Looked up from germline, CDR1 is SGHAT and CDR2 is FQNNGV. V was shortened by 3 bases and J by 2 bases, with 13 bases between the two germline ends. The CDR3 DNA is TGTGCCAGCAGCTTCCCAGGACAGAATCAAGAGACCCAGTACTTC. This gives the protein CASSFPGQNQETQYF.

The chain uses TRBV5-1 and TRBJ1-2; 10 nucleotides agree with TRBD1. The CDR3 has 14 residues. J was trimmed by 5 bases and V by 4 bases; bases with no gene match: 5. From germline, CDR1 is SGHRS and CDR2 YFSETQ. The CDR3: CASSRDRGTYGYTF. The CDR3 DNA reads TGCGCCAGCAGCCGGGACAGGGGAACTTATGGCTACACCTTC.

The V call is TRBV7-7, the J call TRBJ2-5; 10 bases map to TRBD2. CDR1 and CDR2 (germline): SSHAT, FNYEAQ (reference sequence). Trimming at V came to 4 bases and at J to 5 bases, leaving 7 bases not matched to a gene. This CDR3 comprises 15 residues. The CDR3 loop reads CASSYGLAEEETQYF. The CDR3 nucleotides read TGTGCCAGCAGCTATGGACTAGCGGAAGAGGAGACCCAGTACTTC. The whole variable domain, filled in from reference TRBV7-7 and TRBJ2-5, reads GAGVSQSPRYKVTKRGQDVTLRCDPISSHATLYWYQQALGQGPEFLTYFNYEAQPDKSGLPSDRFSAERPEGSISTLTIQRTEQRDSAMYRCASSYGLAEEETQYFGPGTRLLVL.

The chain carries TRBV12-3 or TRBV12-4 and TRBJ1-5, with D tentatively TRBD1 (6 bases). There are 14 residues in the CDR3. V was trimmed by 4 bases and J by 7 bases, leaving 14 bases between them. The CDR3 DNA sequence: TGTGCCAGCAGTTCCTCAGGGGCCGGGCAGCCCCAGCATTTT. This gives the protein CASSSSGAGQPQHF.

V and J are TRBV11-3 and TRBJ2-5; tentatively, D is TRBD1 or TRBD2 (5 bases each). CDR1 SGHNT and CDR2 YENEEA come from the germline V gene. Trimming shortened V by 5 bases and J by 2 bases, and 9 bases separated the two germline ends. CDR3 length equals 13 residues. CDR3 protein: CASSTGPQETQYF. CDR3 in DNA: TGTGCCAGCAGCACGGGACCACAAGAGACCCAGTACTTC.

The chain recombines TRBV27 with TRBJ2-5, with TRBD2 identical over 13 bases. The ends lost 6 bases at V and 3 bases at J; junction bases unmatched: 4. The CDR3 spans 15 residues. Germline CDR1 reads MNHEY; CDR2 reads SMNVEV (reference sequence). The CDR3 DNA reads as TGTGCCAGCAGCCCGGGACTAGCGGGGAAAGAGACCCAGTACTTC. This translates into CASSPGLAGKETQYF.

CDR3 loop: CASSLEGQLYNEQFF. Written as DNA, the CDR3 is TGCGCCAGCAGCTTGGAGGGACAGCTCTACAATGAGCAGTTCTTC. This chain joins TRBV5-1 and TRBJ2-1; 7 bases are a match to TRBD1. Germline loops: CDR1 SGHRS, CDR2 YFSETQ. V shed 0 bases and J 3 bases; nucleotides not matched to a gene: 3. The CDR3 consists of 15 residues.

The chain has TRBV3-1 and TRBJ2-3; either TRBD1 or TRBD2 may fit D (6 bases each). The CDR3 totals 18 residues. V dropped 2 bases and J dropped 4 bases, with 22 bases sitting between them. CDR1 LGHDT and CDR2 YNNKEL come from the germline V gene (reference sequence). As DNA, the CDR3 is TGTGCCAGCAGCCAACCCCGGGGGCAGGGAATTTCCTCAGATACGCAGTATTTT. Translated: CASSQPRGQGISSDTQYF.

This clonotype was picked up many times. This chain uses TRBV11-2 with TRBJ1-1; no clear D. In germline, CDR1 is SGHAT, CDR2 FQNNGV. Trimming stripped 3 bases from V and 6 bases from J, with 14 bases between. The CDR3 extends over 14 amino acids. The CDR3 protein is CASSFGVGLAEAFF. Written as DNA, the CDR3 is TGTGCCAGCAGCTTCGGGGTAGGTCTGGCTGAAGCTTTCTTT.

The V call is TRBV12-3 or TRBV12-4, the J call TRBJ1-1, with 7 nucleotides matching TRBD1. This CDR3 is built from 15 residues. V lost 3 bases, J lost 1 base, and 5 bases stayed unmatched. For the CDR3, the DNA is TGTGCCAGCAGTTTGAGGGGGCTGGGGAACACTGAAGCTTTCTTT. Its protein product is CASSLRGLGNTEAFF.

This clonotype was detected a few times. The rearrangement uses TRBV27 and TRBJ1-2; D is unclear. Germline assignment: CDR1 MNHEY and CDR2 SMNVEV (reference sequence). The CDR3 totals 13 residues. The V end was cut by 5 bases, the J end by 1 base, with 8 bases between. In DNA, the CDR3 is TGTGCCAGCAGTCCCTTTCTTAACTATGGCTACACCTTC. This gives the protein CASSPFLNYGYTF.

This clonotype was seen more than once but under ten times. The V call is TRBV18, the J call TRBJ2-3; 11 bases are shared with TRBD1. Germline trimming cut 7 bases from V and 5 bases from J; bases unmatched to any gene: 2. The germline V gene has CDR1 KGHSH and CDR2 LQKENI. CDR3 length equals 13 residues. The CDR3 DNA follows: TGTGCCAGCTGGACAGGGGGCCTAGATACGCAGTATTTT. Protein: CASWTGGLDTQYF. The full variable domain, rest sourced from reference TRBV18 and TRBJ2-3, is NAGVMQNPRHLVRRRGQEARLRCSPMKGHSHVYWYRQLPEEGLKFMVYLQKENIIDESGMPKERFSAEFPKEGPSILRIQQVVRGDSAAYFCASWTGGLDTQYFGPGTRLTVL.

This clonotype was counted only a few times. The chain is built from TRBV5-1 and TRBJ1-3; a possible D gene is TRBD1 (5 bases). Germline-derived CDR1 and CDR2 are SGHRS and YFSETQ. The CDR3 consists of 16 residues. V was cut by 4 bases and J by 2 bases, with 16 bases left in between. CDR3 protein: CASSVDPGTPGNTIYF. The CDR3, as DNA: TGCGCCAGCAGCGTGGACCCCGGGACCCCTGGAAACACCATATATTTT.